The 12 T cell receptor beta chains given below trace back to one sample, sequenced in a study of blood T cell repertoires in COVID-19. Only in-frame clones appear in the TCRdb table, and some are missing; sequencing was by immunoSEQ multiplex PCR. The table shows 180,000 or so clones, with 85% to 90% occurring only once. The sequencing input was peripheral blood. All receptors derive from a young man with acute or convalescent COVID-19.

The rearrangement joins TRBV19 to TRBJ1-2; 7 bases align to TRBD1. The V segment lost 6 bases and the J segment 5 bases; nucleotides outside the gene matches: 9. This CDR3 contains 14 residues. Germline V gene data show CDR1 as LNHDA and CDR2 as SQIVND (reference sequence). CDR3 in DNA: TGTGCCAGTAGCAAGGGACAGTCTACTTATGGCTACACCTTC. Translated: CASSKGQSTYGYTF. Using reference TRBV19 and TRBJ1-2 for the parts outside the CDR3, the full variable domain is DGGITQSPKYLFRKEGQNVTLSCEQNLNHDAMYWYRQDPGQGLRLIYYSQIVNDFQKGDIAEGYSVSREKKESFPLTVTSAQKNPTAFYLCASSKGQSTYGYTFGSGTRLTVV.

DNA for the CDR3: TGTGCCAGCAGTAAACAGGGTTCCTACGAGCAGTACGTC. This sequence encodes CASSKQGSYEQYV. This rearrangement joins TRBV6-6 to TRBJ2-7; possible D gene TRBD1, 6 bases. CDR1 and CDR2 (germline): MNHNY, SVGAGI (reference sequence). CDR3 length: 13 amino acids. The V and J ends lost 5 bases and 1 base respectively, with 9 bases between them.

The CDR3 coding sequence is TGTGCCAGCAGTGAATCCACAGGGGGCTCTCTTTACGGCTACACCTTC. It is translated as CASSESTGGSLYGYTF. The V call is TRBV6-1, the J call TRBJ1-2; 9 nucleotides align to TRBD1. V shed 2 bases and J 8 bases; nucleotides not matched to a gene: 12. The CDR3 length is 16 residues. Germline V lookup: CDR1 MNHNS, CDR2 SASEGT.

This chain joins TRBV11-2 and TRBJ1-6; tentative D call: TRBD1 (6 bases). The CDR3 sequence is 16 residues long. Germline V lookup: CDR1 SGHAT, CDR2 FQNNGV. The V end lost 0 bases, the J end lost 6 bases, and 12 bases lay between the germline ends. The CDR3 DNA reads TGTGCCAGCAGCTTAGAAGGGGGAGGGACTAATTCACCCCTCCACTTT. Amino acids: CASSLEGGGTNSPLHF.

The rearrangement joins TRBV7-3 to TRBJ2-2; possibly TRBD1 for D (5 bases). This CDR3 is built from 14 residues. Trimming cost V 4 bases and J 1 base, with 7 bases left between them. Germline loops: CDR1 SGHTA, CDR2 FQGTGA. As DNA, the CDR3 is TGTGCCAGCAGCTCAGGACAGAACACCGGGGAGCTGTTTTTT. Its protein is CASSSGQNTGELFF.

This clone was seen a single time. The gene calls are TRBV6-5 and TRBJ1-1; possible D gene TRBD1, 6 bases. The V end was cut by 6 bases, the J end by 4 bases, with 12 bases between. Germline CDR1 MNHEY, CDR2 SVGAGI. The CDR3 consists of 13 residues. The CDR3: CASRNRVGTEAFF. The CDR3 DNA is TGTGCCAGCAGAAACAGGGTTGGCACTGAAGCTTTCTTT.

The genes are TRBV6-5 and TRBJ2-1; 12 bases agree with TRBD2. CDR1 and CDR2 from the germline V gene are MNHEY and SVGAGI. The trim removed 8 bases at V and 6 bases at J, leaving 8 bases unmatched. The CDR3 has 15 amino acids. The CDR3 DNA follows: TGTGCCAGCGCCCGATTACTAGCGGGGGGCAATGAGCAGTTCTTC. It codes for CASARLLAGGNEQFF.

The rearrangement uses TRBV24-1 and TRBJ2-2; TRBD1 aligns across 9 bases. V shed 3 bases and J 6 bases; nucleotides not matched to a gene: 7. Germline V gene lookup returns CDR1 KGHDR and CDR2 SFDVKD. This CDR3 comprises 16 residues. Here the CDR3 reads CATSDQGTGLAGELFF. The CDR3, as DNA: TGTGCCACCAGTGATCAAGGGACAGGGCTGGCCGGGGAGCTGTTTTTT.

This clone was seen only once. The chain has TRBV10-2 and TRBJ2-3; no firm D call. CDR1 and CDR2 (germline): WSHSY, SAAADI. Trimming took off 4 bases at V and 2 bases at J, with 13 bases between the two ends. CDR3 length equals 15 residues. This CDR3 is CASSVVAPPTDTQYF. CDR3 DNA sequence: TGCGCCAGCAGTGTAGTAGCCCCTCCCACAGATACGCAGTATTTT.

The rearrangement links TRBV6-4 to TRBJ2-1, with TRBD2 as a possible D gene (7 bases). CDR3 length equals 14 residues. Germline V gene sequence: CDR1 MRHNA, CDR2 SNTAGT. V was trimmed by 5 bases and J by 6 bases, leaving 14 bases between them. Written as DNA, the CDR3 is TGTGCCAGCAGTCCGACGGGGGGCGGCAATGAGCAGTTCTTC. Its translation is CASSPTGGGNEQFF.

The chain recombines TRBV7-2 with TRBJ2-7, with D tentatively TRBD2 (5 bases). The CDR3 runs 13 residues. Per germline, CDR1 SGHTA and CDR2 FQGNSA. With 4 bases removed from V and 6 bases from J, the gap between germline ends came to 13 bases. CDR3 amino acids: CASSSPRAVEQYF. CDR3 DNA sequence: TGTGCCAGCAGCTCCCCGAGGGCGGTCGAGCAGTACTTC.

CDR3 in DNA: TGTGCCAGCAGTCTACAGGGCGGGGAGACCCAGTACTTC. As protein: CASSLQGGETQYF. The rearrangement joins TRBV12-3 or TRBV12-4 to TRBJ2-5, with D possibly TRBD1 on 6 matching bases. This CDR3 is 13 amino acids long. The V and J ends lost 5 bases and 5 bases respectively, with 12 bases between them.